The next 19 T cell receptor beta chains were all read from a single sample in a study of blood T cell repertoires in COVID-19. The table came from immunoSEQ multiplex PCR; TCRdb's copy has only in-frame clones and leaves some out. The profile covers roughly 68,000 clones, with roughly 90% appearing a single time and more than 25% taken by the ten largest. The sequenced material came from peripheral blood. These receptor sequences come from a man aged 45-65 years with acute or convalescent COVID-19.

A few counts support this clone. V is TRBV7-3 and J is TRBJ2-1, with 15 bases lining up with TRBD2. V trimming: 5 bases; J trimming: 7 bases; junction bases outside the gene matches: 6. The germline V gene has CDR1 SGHTA and CDR2 FQGTGA. The CDR3 extends over 16 amino acids. The CDR3: CASSPGLAGGGNEQFF. CDR3 nucleotide sequence: TGTGCCAGCAGCCCGGGACTAGCGGGGGGCGGGAATGAGCAGTTCTTC.

The genes are TRBV7-8 and TRBJ2-7; a weak D match, TRBD2 (7 bases). V lost 5 bases, J lost 3 bases, and 20 bases lay in between. This CDR3 has 16 amino acids. Germline values: CDR1 SGHVS, CDR2 FQNEAQ. The CDR3 protein is CASSPRRGTMFYEQYF. CDR3 DNA: TGTGCCAGCAGCCCTAGAAGGGGGACTATGTTCTACGAGCAGTACTTC.

This clone was recorded once. J is TRBJ2-7 and V is TRBV18, with TRBD1 matching over 8 bases. CDR3 length: 13 amino acids. Trimming cost V 2 bases and J 6 bases; bases outside gene matches: 3. Germline V gene data show CDR1 as KGHSH and CDR2 as LQKENI. The CDR3 nucleotides read TGTGCCAGCTCACCAGGACAGGGAAGCGAGCAGTACTTC. This codes for CASSPGQGSEQYF.

As regards this clone: The sample carries other DNA sequences with the same CDR3. In DNA, the CDR3 is TGTGCCAGCAGCCTCGCAGGGGTTGAGACCCAGTACTTC. As protein: CASSLAGVETQYF. V is TRBV5-6 and J is TRBJ2-5; weak D call: TRBD1 (6 bases). CDR3 length: 13 residues. The germline gives CDR1 SGHDT, CDR2 YYEEEE. V was shortened by 4 bases and J by 5 bases, with 12 bases between the two germline ends. Drawing the rest from reference TRBV5-6 and TRBJ2-5, the complete variable domain is DAGVTQSPTHLIKTRGQQVTLRCSPKSGHDTVSWYQQALGQGPQFIFQYYEEEERQRGNFPDRFSGHQFPNYSSELNVNALLLGDSALYLCASSLAGVETQYFGPGTRLLVL.

The V call is TRBV7-9, the J call TRBJ1-2; D not certain. The V end was cut by 2 bases, the J end by 2 bases, with 9 bases between. CDR3 length: 14 residues. Germline assignment: CDR1 SEHNR and CDR2 FQNEAQ (reference sequence). DNA of the CDR3: TGTGCCAGCAGCTTAAACTCGGGGAACTATGGCTACACCTTC. Residues: CASSLNSGNYGYTF. Looking up the rest from reference TRBV7-9 and TRBJ1-2 gives the full variable domain: DTGVSQNPRHKITKRGQNVTFRCDPISEHNRLYWYRQTLGQGPEFLTYFQNEAQLEKSRLLSDRFSAERPKGSFSTLEIQRTEQGDSAMYLCASSLNSGNYGYTFGSGTRLTVV.

V usage is TRBV5-8 and J usage is TRBJ2-1, with D maybe TRBD2 (5 bases). CDR1 SGHTS and CDR2 YDEGEE come from the germline V gene. This CDR3 spans 14 amino acids. Trimming cost V 0 bases and J 4 bases, with 8 bases left between them. As DNA, the CDR3 is TGTGCCAGCAGCTTGGGTGGGAGATACAATGAGCAGTTCTTC. Protein product: CASSLGGRYNEQFF.

The chain combines TRBV19 with TRBJ1-2, with D possibly matching TRBD1 (6 bases). The CDR3 sequence is 13 residues long. The germline V and J ends were trimmed by 4 bases and 3 bases, with 9 bases remaining between them. CDR1 LNHDA and CDR2 SQIVND come from the germline V gene (reference sequence). CDR3 sequence reads: CASSTGVDYGYTF. CDR3 DNA: TGTGCCAGTAGTACAGGGGTTGACTATGGCTACACCTTC.

The gene calls are TRBV10-1 and TRBJ2-3; TRBD1 matches 7 bases. The germline V gene encodes CDR1 WNHNN and CDR2 SYGVQD (reference sequence). J gave up 0 bases and V 7 bases, and 4 bases lay outside the gene matches. This CDR3 is built from 14 residues. CDR3: CASTRDRSTDTQYF. The DNA of the CDR3 is TGCGCCAGCACCCGGGACAGAAGCACAGATACGCAGTATTTT.

The chain links TRBV3-1 (or the pseudogene TRBV3-2) to TRBJ1-4, with TRBD1 matching 7 bases. Germline V gene lookup returns CDR1 LGHDT and CDR2 YNNKEL (reference sequence). V dropped 5 bases and J dropped 2; count of bases not matched to a gene: 8. CDR3 length: 16 amino acids. DNA for the CDR3: TGTGCCAGCAGCGGCGGCCTCAGGGGGACTAATGAAAAACTGTTTTTT. Its protein is CASSGGLRGTNEKLFF.

This clone was seen more than once but under ten times. V and J are TRBV9 and TRBJ1-1; TRBD1 agrees at 9 bases. Unmatched junction bases numbered 10, after V lost 0 bases and J lost 10 bases. CDR1 and CDR2 (germline): SGDLS, YYNGEE. The CDR3 extends over 15 amino acids. For the CDR3, the DNA is TGTGCCAGCAGCGTAGATGGAGACCGGGACAGGGTAGCTTTCTTT. Translated: CASSVDGDRDRVAFF.

The gene calls are TRBV5-1 and TRBJ2-1; 7 nucleotides line up with TRBD1. The V and J ends lost 3 bases and 2 bases, in that order; junction bases with no gene match: 5. This CDR3 spans 15 amino acids. The V gene's germline CDR1 is SGHRS and CDR2 YFSETQ. CDR3 sequence reads: CASSSQGEPYNEQFF. The DNA for the CDR3 is TGCGCCAGCAGCTCCCAGGGGGAACCCTACAATGAGCAGTTCTTC.

The gene calls are TRBV27 and TRBJ1-5; 7 bases are shared with TRBD1. V lost 6 bases to trimming and J lost 6 bases; unmatched junction nucleotides: 8. Germline V gene sequence: CDR1 MNHEY, CDR2 SMNVEV (reference sequence). This CDR3 spans 14 amino acids. The CDR3 DNA reads TGTGCCAGCAGAGGCGGAGGGGGCGGTCAGCCCCAGCATTTT. It specifies CASRGGGGGQPQHF.

The chain is built from TRBV7-6 and TRBJ2-7; tentatively, D is TRBD1 (6 bases). Trimming took 5 bases from V and 0 from J, leaving 8 bases between them. The CDR3 has 13 residues. CDR1 is SGHVS and CDR2 is FNYEAQ in the germline V gene. In DNA, the CDR3 is TGTGCCAGCAGCAACAGGGACTCCTACGAGCAGTACTTC. This codes for CASSNRDSYEQYF. The complete variable domain, with remaining parts taken from reference TRBV7-6 and TRBJ2-7, reads GAGVSQSPRYKVTKRGQDVALRCDPISGHVSLYWYRQALGQGPEFLTYFNYEAQQDKSGLPNDRFSAERPEGSISTLTIQRTEQRDSAMYRCASSNRDSYEQYFGPGTRLTVT.

The CDR3 DNA reads as TGTGCCAGCAGGACAGGGGGCGACGAGCAGTACTTC. Its protein product is CASRTGGDEQYF. The chain recombines TRBV6-5 with TRBJ2-7, with 10 bases aligning to TRBD1. V lost 6 bases to trimming and J lost 5 bases; unmatched junction nucleotides: 1. The CDR3 covers 12 residues. Germline V CDR1 and CDR2: MNHEY, SVGAGI.

The V and J genes are TRBV5-8 and TRBJ2-5; TRBD1 is a possible D gene (6 bases). Germline lookup yields CDR1 SGHTS and CDR2 YDEGEE. This CDR3 is 16 amino acids long. The V end was cut by 4 bases, the J end by 1 base, with 17 bases between. The DNA of the CDR3 is TGTGCCAGCAGCCCGGCCCGGGACAACATCCAAGAGACCCAGTACTTC. This sequence encodes CASSPARDNIQETQYF. Full variable domain (outside the CDR3, taken from reference TRBV5-8 and TRBJ2-5): EAGVTQSPTHLIKTRGQQATLRCSPISGHTSVYWYQQALGLGLQFLLWYDEGEERNRGNFPPRFSGRQFPNYSSELNVNALELEDSALYLCASSPARDNIQETQYFGPGTRLLVL.

This clone has just a few counts. The V call is TRBV12-3 or TRBV12-4, the J call TRBJ2-2, with a possible D match to TRBD1 (6 bases). V gave up 3 bases and J gave up 6 bases, with 8 bases separating them. This CDR3 has 13 residues. CDR3 amino acids: CASSFQGPGELFF. The CDR3 DNA follows: TGTGCCAGCAGTTTTCAGGGGCCCGGGGAGCTGTTTTTT.

This chain connects TRBV4-1 to TRBJ2-5; the D gene is possibly TRBD1 (6 bases). Deletions cut 4 bases from V and 5 bases from J, with 23 bases between. The CDR3 sequence is 17 residues long. Germline assignment: CDR1 MGHRA and CDR2 YSYEKL. CDR3 bases: TGCGCCAGCAGCCCAGAGGCCTTGGGGGCTTTAGCGGAGACCCAGTACTTC. This codes for CASSPEALGALAETQYF.

The chain joins TRBV18 to TRBJ2-7, with D possibly matching TRBD1 (5 bases). CDR3 length: 16 amino acids. CDR1 and CDR2 from the germline V gene are KGHSH and LQKENI. V dropped 0 bases and J dropped 6 bases, with 18 bases sitting between them. The CDR3 reads CASSPPSQGVRAEQYF. The CDR3 DNA reads TGTGCCAGCTCACCACCATCTCAAGGGGTTCGAGCCGAGCAGTACTTC. The full variable domain, with the rest looked up from reference TRBV18 and TRBJ2-7, is NAGVMQNPRHLVRRRGQEARLRCSPMKGHSHVYWYRQLPEEGLKFMVYLQKENIIDESGMPKERFSAEFPKEGPSILRIQQVVRGDSAAYFCASSPPSQGVRAEQYFGPGTRLTVT.

On this clone: This sample includes further DNA sequences coding for the same CDR3. This rearrangement joins TRBV5-1 to TRBJ2-5, with 9 bases that match TRBD1. The V segment lost 1 base and the J segment 5 bases; nucleotides outside the gene matches: 9. The CDR3 consists of 16 residues. Germline CDR1 is SGHRS and CDR2 is YFSETQ. The DNA for the CDR3 is TGCGCCAGCAGCTTGTTCATCGGGGGACAGGGCGAGACCCAGTACTTC. Its translation: CASSLFIGGQGETQYF.